The 26 T cell receptor beta chains reported below all come from one sample, sequenced in a study of shared clonotypes between healthy human individuals (dated by TCRdb to the early 2020s). The library was generated by the immunoSEQ multiplex PCR assay. TCRdb carries this immuneACCESS record with in-frame sequences only. Its versions omit some clonotypes, under half of them owing to an unresolved V gene in the studies checked, with the rest unexplained. This sample lists over a million clones; about four fifths were detected once. The top ten hold 0.6% to 0.75% of the sample. The source material was memory CD4+ T cells from PBMCs. What this sample's cell subset or site label stands for: CD45RA-negative fraction. Receptor source: a young man in good health. Some clones in this sample may be carry-over from other donors' samples.

The chain's CDR3 is CASSLDTVSGPQHF. As DNA, the CDR3 is TGCGCCAGCAGCTTGGATACGGTGTCAGGGCCCCAGCATTTT. The V and J genes are TRBV5-1 and TRBJ1-5; D unclear. The V gene lost 0 bases and the J gene lost 9 bases, with 13 bases spanning the gap. The germline V gene has CDR1 SGHRS and CDR2 YFSETQ. This CDR3 has 14 amino acids.

The rearrangement joins TRBV23-1 to TRBJ1-5; D perhaps matches TRBD1 (5 bases). TRBV23-1 qualifies as an ORF whose function is uncertain. The CDR3 consists of 16 residues. Between the trimmed V and J ends, which lost 8 bases and 5 bases, there was a span of 22 bases. The CDR3 here is CASGLGGVICDQPQHF. CDR3 DNA sequence: TGCGCCAGCGGCCTCGGGGGGGTTATCTGTGATCAGCCCCAGCATTTT.

This chain links TRBV9 with TRBJ1-1; D might be TRBD1 (6 bases). V lost 4 bases and J 0 bases, leaving 16 bases between the germline ends. Germline V CDR1 and CDR2: SGDLS, YYNGEE. CDR3 length equals 16 residues. This CDR3 is CASSPRGKGLNTEAFF. CDR3 in DNA: TGTGCCAGCAGCCCTAGGGGGAAGGGGCTGAACACTGAAGCTTTCTTT.

There are a few counts of this clone. This chain's CDR3 is CAISPLGQTGEQYF. As DNA, the CDR3 is TGTGCCATCAGCCCCCTCGGACAAACGGGGGAGCAGTACTTC. The chain uses TRBV10-3 and TRBJ2-7; possibly TRBD1 or TRBD2 for D (5 bases each). This CDR3 contains 14 residues. The V and J ends lost 6 bases and 7 bases respectively, with 19 bases between them. CDR1 is ENHRY and CDR2 is SYGVKD in the germline V gene.

V usage is TRBV28 and J usage is TRBJ2-7, with 8 bases identical to TRBD1. This CDR3 comprises 13 residues. V dropped 6 bases and J dropped 2; count of bases not matched to a gene: 3. Germline assignment: CDR1 MDHEN and CDR2 SYDVKM. The CDR3 DNA follows: TGTGCCAGCAGGAACAGGGGGACCTACGAGCAGTACTTC. Protein: CASRNRGTYEQYF.

The chain has TRBV7-9 and TRBJ1-2; no firm D call. This CDR3 region has 12 residues. Trimming stripped 1 base from V and 4 bases from J, with 4 bases between. CDR1 is SEHNR, CDR2 FQNEAQ, per germline (reference sequence). The chain's CDR3 is CASSLDGYGYTF. CDR3 sequence (DNA): TGTGCCAGCAGCTTAGACGGCTATGGCTACACCTTC.

The table lists this clone with many counts. The rearrangement uses TRBV29-1 and TRBJ2-3; D assignment may be TRBD1 or TRBD2 (5 bases each). The V end lost 6 bases, the J end lost 2 bases, and 12 bases lay between the germline ends. CDR3 length equals 13 residues. Germline V gene data show CDR1 as SQVTM and CDR2 as ANQGSEA. CDR3 loop: CSVQGTYTDTQYF. Here the CDR3 DNA reads TGCAGCGTACAAGGGACGTACACAGATACGCAGTATTTT.

V and J are TRBV7-9 and TRBJ2-7, with TRBD1 identical over 7 bases. V lost 5 bases and J lost 0; bases outside the gene matches: 10. The germline CDR1 and CDR2 sequences are SEHNR and FQNEAQ (reference sequence). CDR3 length: 16 residues. The CDR3: CASSLRETGSSYEQYF. The DNA of the CDR3 is TGTGCCAGCAGCCTCCGTGAGACAGGGAGCTCCTACGAGCAGTACTTC.

V usage is TRBV10-3 and J usage is TRBJ1-2; no clear D gene. V shed 1 base and J shed 9 bases, with 21 bases lying between them. Germline V gene lookup returns CDR1 ENHRY and CDR2 SYGVKD. This CDR3 comprises 16 residues. CDR3 bases: TGTGCCATCAGTGAGTTCGTAGGGCCGGGCGGAAAGAGCTACACCTTC. This encodes CAISEFVGPGGKSYTF.

This clone was seen at least ten times. The chain carries TRBV7-3 and TRBJ1-5, with a tentative D call TRBD1 (5 bases). Trimming removed 4 bases at V and 4 bases at J, with 8 bases between. The CDR3 has 13 residues. CDR1 is SGHTA and CDR2 is FQGTGA in the germline V gene. The CDR3 is CASSWDWNQPQHF. The CDR3 DNA reads as TGTGCCAGCAGCTGGGACTGGAATCAGCCCCAGCATTTT. Based on the CDR3 plus reference TRBV7-3 and TRBJ1-5, the full variable domain is GAGVSQTPSNKVTEKGKYVELRCDPISGHTALYWYRQSLGQGPEFLIYFQGTGAADDSGLPNDRFFAVRPEGSVSTLKIQRTERGDSAVYLCASSWDWNQPQHFGDGTRLSIL.

The rearrangement joins TRBV9 to TRBJ2-7; tentatively, D is TRBD1 or TRBD2 (5 bases each). The CDR3 contains 14 residues. Germline CDR1 and CDR2: SGDLS and YYNGEE. V lost 5 bases to trimming and J lost 6 bases, with 18 bases between them. CDR3 region: CASSGGEGFREQYF. The CDR3 nucleotides read TGTGCCAGCAGTGGGGGTGAGGGATTTCGCGAGCAGTACTTC.

This clone was found a few times. The V gene is TRBV27, the J gene TRBJ1-3; D is undetermined. Trimming shortened V by 6 bases and J by 1 base, and 13 bases separated the two germline ends. From germline, CDR1 is MNHEY and CDR2 SMNVEV (reference sequence). This CDR3 contains 15 residues. This chain's CDR3 is CASRSGSVSGNTIYF. CDR3 sequence (DNA): TGTGCCAGCAGGTCGGGCAGCGTTTCTGGAAACACCATATATTTT.

CDR3: CASSFSSGANVLTF. CDR3 bases: TGTGCCAGCAGCTTTTCCTCTGGGGCCAACGTCCTGACTTTC. This chain joins TRBV7-8 and TRBJ2-6, with D unclear. Germline V CDR1 and CDR2: SGHVS, FQNEAQ. The CDR3 sequence is 14 residues long. With 3 bases removed from V and 0 bases from J, the gap between germline ends came to 3 bases.

The CDR3 nucleotides are TGCGCCAGCAGCCCCCGAACAGGGGAGGGCACTGAAGCTTTCTTT. Amino acid sequence: CASSPRTGEGTEAFF. The J gene is TRBJ1-1, the V gene TRBV5-1, with 7 bases matching TRBD1. The V gene end was trimmed by 4 bases and the J gene end by 4 bases; junction bases not matched to a gene: 10. The CDR3 is 15 residues long. Germline CDR1 reads SGHRS; CDR2 reads YFSETQ.

The genes are TRBV28 and TRBJ1-1; 11 bases map to TRBD1. The CDR3 consists of 21 residues. V shed 1 base, J shed 0 bases, and the junction held 16 bases outside the gene matches. Germline V CDR1 and CDR2: MDHEN, SYDVKM. The chain's CDR3 is CASSLLPPPSDRGRMNTEAFF. The CDR3, as DNA: TGTGCCAGCAGTTTATTGCCCCCTCCCTCGGACAGGGGGCGCATGAACACTGAAGCTTTCTTT.

In nucleotides, the CDR3 is TGTGCCAGCAGCTGGCAAGTGGGGACGGACATTCAGTACTTC. It codes for CASSWQVGTDIQYF. V and J are TRBV7-8 and TRBJ2-4; D could derive from TRBD1 or TRBD2 (5 bases each). The germline CDR1 and CDR2 sequences are SGHVS and FQNEAQ. With 4 bases removed from V and 8 bases from J, the gap between germline ends came to 15 bases. The CDR3 is 14 residues long.

J is TRBJ2-3 and V is TRBV29-1; TRBD1 aligns across 9 bases. This CDR3 is 14 amino acids long. With 6 bases clipped from V and 0 bases from J, the junction kept 4 bases outside the gene matches. Germline values: CDR1 SQVTM, CDR2 ANQGSEA. In DNA form, the CDR3 reads TGCAGCGTGAAACAGGGGGCGAGCACAGATACGCAGTATTTT. Residues: CSVKQGASTDTQYF.

The CDR3 spells CASSPPMNYGYTF. In DNA, the CDR3 is TGTGCCAGCTCACCACCCATGAACTATGGCTACACCTTC. The J gene is TRBJ1-2, the V gene TRBV18; D is uncertain. The CDR3 covers 13 residues. V lost 0 bases, J lost 2 bases, and 4 bases lay in between. Germline V gene sequence: CDR1 KGHSH, CDR2 LQKENI. Using reference TRBV18 and TRBJ1-2 for the parts outside the CDR3, the full variable domain is NAGVMQNPRHLVRRRGQEARLRCSPMKGHSHVYWYRQLPEEGLKFMVYLQKENIIDESGMPKERFSAEFPKEGPSILRIQQVVRGDSAAYFCASSPPMNYGYTFGSGTRLTVV.

The chain links TRBV9 to TRBJ1-3, with TRBD1 identical over 7 bases. Unmatched junction bases numbered 1, after V lost 6 bases and J lost 4 bases. Germline V gene lookup returns CDR1 SGDLS and CDR2 YYNGEE. This CDR3 is 12 amino acids long. The CDR3 spells CASKGAGNTIYF. The CDR3 DNA is TGTGCCAGCAAGGGGGCAGGAAACACCATATATTTT.

This chain links TRBV19 with TRBJ2-7, with unresolved D. Germline V lookup: CDR1 LNHDA, CDR2 SQIVND (reference sequence). Trimming took off 6 bases at V and 1 base at J, with 13 bases between the two ends. The CDR3 extends over 14 amino acids. The CDR3 loop reads CASRSRHSSYEQYF. CDR3 nucleotide sequence: TGTGCCAGTAGATCCCGACACTCATCCTACGAGCAGTACTTC.

The chain joins TRBV5-1 to TRBJ1-5; 8 nucleotides agree with TRBD1. The germline V gene has CDR1 SGHRS and CDR2 YFSETQ. V shed 3 bases and J 2 bases; nucleotides not matched to a gene: 10. The CDR3 length is 17 residues. CDR3 nucleotides: TGCGCCAGCAGCTCCAGACCCTCAGGGGGCCGCAATCAGCCCCAGCATTTT. This codes for CASSSRPSGGRNQPQHF.

This chain uses TRBV5-8 with TRBJ2-1; 7 positions match TRBD2. Per germline, CDR1 SGHTS and CDR2 YDEGEE. This CDR3 is 17 amino acids long. V lost 1 base and J lost 1; bases outside the gene matches: 8. The CDR3 is CASSLSRLAVSYNEQFF. CDR3 DNA sequence: TGTGCCAGCAGCTTGTCTCGGCTAGCGGTGTCCTACAATGAGCAGTTCTTC.

The chain employs TRBV29-1 and TRBJ2-1; the D is unclear. CDR1 and CDR2 from the germline V gene are SQVTM and ANQGSEA. This CDR3 comprises 14 residues. The V end lost 0 bases, the J end lost 2 bases, and 8 bases lay between the germline ends. The CDR3 sequence: CSVEDPSAYNEQFF. CDR3 DNA sequence: TGCAGCGTTGAAGACCCATCTGCCTACAATGAGCAGTTCTTC.

V is TRBV7-2 and J is TRBJ2-1; TRBD1 is a possible D gene (6 bases). CDR3 length: 16 amino acids. V lost 3 bases and J 1 base, leaving 13 bases between the germline ends. Germline-derived CDR1 and CDR2 are SGHTA and FQGNSA. CDR3 nucleotide sequence: TGTGCCAGCAGCTTTTGGGGGCTAAGTTCCTACAATGAGCAGTTCTTC. Amino acids: CASSFWGLSSYNEQFF.

The chain links TRBV6-5 to TRBJ2-5, with 8 bases identical to TRBD1. V shed 5 bases and J 5 bases; nucleotides not matched to a gene: 7. Germline loops: CDR1 MNHEY, CDR2 SVGAGI. This CDR3 is 14 amino acids long. The CDR3: CASSQTGAGETQYF. DNA of the CDR3: TGTGCCAGCAGTCAGACAGGGGCAGGGGAGACCCAGTACTTC.

V is TRBV29-1 and J is TRBJ2-7; 7 bases line up with TRBD2. Near its end, the DNA agrees better with TRBJ2-1, so the J call may be wrong. Germline CDR1 reads SQVTM; CDR2 reads ANQGSEA. The CDR3 is made up of 14 amino acids. Here the CDR3 DNA reads TGCAGCGTTAATGGCGGGAGTAAGTCCAATGAGCAGTTCTTC. This sequence encodes CSVNGGSKSNEQFF.